Listed below are T cell receptor beta chains from one sample, sequenced in a study of Ad26.COV2.S vaccination and SARS-CoV-2 variants. Libraries were prepared by immunoSEQ multiplex PCR; TCRdb keeps only in-frame clonotypes and omits some of them. The sample carries roughly 400,000 clones, roughly 90% recorded once. The material sequenced was peripheral blood, taken in a trial of Ad26.COV2.S vaccine versus placebo. These receptors all stem from a person aged 18 to 65 who received the Ad26.COV2.S COVID-19 vaccine or a placebo. CDR3s include the opening cysteine and the closing phenylalanine or tryptophan. A D gene is named only where the DNA matches it firmly. The listing skips clone size in some rows; elsewhere it reads once, few, many or a size class.

j_gene: TRBJ1-1
abundance: -
v_gene: TRBV19
d_gene: TRBD1
CDR3aa: CASMDPRGPFPIEAFF
CDR3nt: TGTGCCAGTATGGACCCGAGGGGGCCATTCCCTATTGAAGCTTTCTTT

j_gene: TRBJ1-2
abundance: -
v_gene: TRBV5-4
d_gene: -
CDR3aa: CASTHPPYYGYTF
CDR3nt: TGTGCCAGCACCCATCCCCCCTACTATGGCTACACCTTC

j_gene: TRBJ2-7
abundance: -
v_gene: TRBV5-1
d_gene: -
CDR3aa: CASSLAGNEQYF
CDR3nt: TGCGCCAGCAGCTTGGCAGGGAACGAGCAGTACTTC

j_gene: TRBJ1-2
abundance: -
v_gene: TRBV5-4
d_gene: -
CDR3aa: CASSLGIGTGYGYTF
CDR3nt: TGTGCCAGCAGCTTGGGAATTGGGACTGGCTATGGCTACACCTTC

j_gene: TRBJ1-2
abundance: -
v_gene: TRBV6-5
d_gene: TRBD1
CDR3aa: CASSLGQGFGGYTF
CDR3nt: TGTGCCAGCAGTTTGGGACAGGGGTTCGGCGGCTACACCTTC

j_gene: TRBJ2-3
abundance: -
v_gene: TRBV5-6
d_gene: TRBD2
CDR3aa: CASSSRLALSTDTQYF
CDR3nt: TGTGCCAGCAGCTCCAGACTAGCGCTAAGCACAGATACGCAGTATTTT

j_gene: TRBJ1-1
abundance: -
v_gene: TRBV3-1/TRBV3-2
d_gene: -
CDR3aa: CASSQLIWTVSRNTEAFF
CDR3nt: TGTGCCAGCAGCCAATTAATCTGGACAGTTAGTCGGAACACTGAAGCTTTCTTT

j_gene: TRBJ1-1
abundance: -
v_gene: TRBV18
d_gene: -
CDR3aa: CASSPTSGSKNTEAFF
CDR3nt: TGTGCCAGCTCACCGACTTCCGGTTCCAAGAACACTGAAGCTTTCTTT

j_gene: TRBJ2-5
abundance: -
v_gene: TRBV14
d_gene: TRBD2
CDR3aa: CASSLLAGGPETQYF
CDR3nt: TGTGCCAGCAGCCTACTAGCGGGGGGGCCGGAGACCCAGTACTTC

j_gene: TRBJ2-1
abundance: -
v_gene: TRBV19
d_gene: TRBD1
CDR3aa: CASSIDGTVNEQFF
CDR3nt: TGTGCCAGTAGTATAGATGGGACAGTCAATGAGCAGTTCTTC

j_gene: TRBJ2-3
abundance: -
v_gene: TRBV2
d_gene: -
CDR3aa: CASSTGGGLTDTQYF
CDR3nt: TGTGCCAGCTCCACGGGGGGCGGTCTGACAGATACGCAGTATTTT

j_gene: TRBJ1-4
abundance: once
v_gene: TRBV18
d_gene: TRBD1
CDR3aa: CASSLGQGNEKLFF
CDR3nt: TGTGCCAGCTCACTGGGACAGGGGAATGAAAAACTGTTTTTT

j_gene: TRBJ1-5
abundance: -
v_gene: TRBV18
d_gene: TRBD1
CDR3aa: CASSPTGQGSLPQHF
CDR3nt: TGTGCCAGCTCACCAACAGGACAGGGAAGTCTGCCCCAGCATTTT

j_gene: TRBJ1-6
abundance: -
v_gene: TRBV19
d_gene: -
CDR3aa: CASSPRDGNSPLHF
CDR3nt: TGTGCCAGTAGTCCCCGGGACGGAAATTCACCCCTCCACTTT

j_gene: TRBJ2-5
abundance: -
v_gene: TRBV11-2
d_gene: TRBD2
CDR3aa: CASSFGRGGFETQYF
CDR3nt: TGTGCCAGCAGCTTCGGGCGGGGGGGCTTCGAGACCCAGTACTTC

j_gene: TRBJ1-4
abundance: -
v_gene: TRBV5-5
d_gene: -
CDR3aa: CASSLVRGSEKLFF
CDR3nt: TGTGCCAGCAGCTTGGTCCGGGGGAGTGAAAAACTGTTTTTT

j_gene: TRBJ1-2
abundance: -
v_gene: TRBV6-2/TRBV6-3
d_gene: -
CDR3aa: CASSYTEVYGYTF
CDR3nt: TGTGCCAGCAGTTACACCGAGGTATATGGCTACACCTTC

j_gene: TRBJ2-3
abundance: -
v_gene: TRBV6-5
d_gene: -
CDR3aa: CASNPLIDTQYF
CDR3nt: TGTGCCAGCAACCCCTTGATAGATACGCAGTATTTT

j_gene: TRBJ2-3
abundance: -
v_gene: TRBV9
d_gene: -
CDR3aa: CASSVLARTDTQYF
CDR3nt: TGTGCCAGCAGCGTTTTAGCACGCACAGATACGCAGTATTTT

j_gene: TRBJ2-3
abundance: once
v_gene: TRBV6-5
d_gene: -
CDR3aa: CASSSEPSTDTQYF
CDR3nt: TGTGCCAGCAGTAGCGAGCCTAGCACAGATACGCAGTATTTT

j_gene: TRBJ2-3
abundance: -
v_gene: TRBV27
d_gene: TRBD2
CDR3aa: CASGSGDSTDTQYF
CDR3nt: TGTGCCAGCGGAAGCGGGGATAGCACAGATACGCAGTATTTT

j_gene: TRBJ1-1
abundance: -
v_gene: TRBV29-1
d_gene: TRBD1
CDR3aa: CSVGSGGFTEAFF
CDR3nt: TGCAGCGTTGGGTCAGGGGGCTTCACTGAAGCTTTCTTT

j_gene: TRBJ1-3
abundance: once
v_gene: TRBV3-1/TRBV3-2
d_gene: -
CDR3aa: CASSQADSNAQGTSGNTIYF
CDR3nt: TGTGCCAGCAGCCAAGCGGACTCCAATGCCCAGGGAACCTCTGGAAACACCATATATTTT

j_gene: TRBJ1-2
abundance: -
v_gene: TRBV7-9
d_gene: -
CDR3aa: CASSLAGWEANYGYTF
CDR3nt: TGTGCCAGCAGCTTAGCGGGCTGGGAGGCTAACTATGGCTACACCTTC

j_gene: TRBJ2-1
abundance: -
v_gene: TRBV10-3
d_gene: TRBD1
CDR3aa: CAISEPGQGAGNEQFF
CDR3nt: TGTGCCATCAGTGAGCCCGGGCAGGGGGCTGGCAATGAGCAGTTCTTC

j_gene: TRBJ1-2
abundance: -
v_gene: TRBV27
d_gene: -
CDR3aa: CASSLVGVGYGYTF
CDR3nt: TGTGCCAGCAGTTTGGTAGGGGTCGGCTATGGCTACACCTTC

j_gene: TRBJ1-2
abundance: -
v_gene: TRBV15
d_gene: TRBD1
CDR3aa: CATSSADRGVGYGYTF
CDR3nt: TGTGCCACCAGCAGCGCTGACAGGGGAGTAGGCTATGGCTACACCTTC

j_gene: TRBJ2-7
abundance: -
v_gene: TRBV5-5
d_gene: -
CDR3aa: CASSSPPIWEQYF
CDR3nt: TGTGCCAGCAGCTCCCCTCCGATCTGGGAGCAGTACTTC

j_gene: TRBJ1-1
abundance: -
v_gene: TRBV9
d_gene: -
CDR3aa: CASSVEGLGNTEAFF
CDR3nt: TGTGCCAGCAGCGTAGAGGGGTTAGGGAACACTGAAGCTTTCTTT

j_gene: TRBJ1-1
abundance: -
v_gene: TRBV7-8
d_gene: -
CDR3aa: CASSEWEGTTEAFF
CDR3nt: TGTGCCAGCAGCGAATGGGAAGGGACCACTGAAGCTTTCTTT

j_gene: TRBJ1-5
abundance: -
v_gene: TRBV11-2
d_gene: -
CDR3aa: CASSLVWDNNQPQHF
CDR3nt: TGTGCCAGCAGCTTAGTCTGGGACAACAATCAGCCCCAGCATTTT

j_gene: TRBJ2-7
abundance: -
v_gene: TRBV2
d_gene: -
CDR3aa: CASMGRGVAYEQYF
CDR3nt: TGTGCCAGCATGGGACGAGGGGTCGCCTACGAGCAGTACTTC

j_gene: TRBJ1-6
abundance: -
v_gene: TRBV9
d_gene: TRBD1
CDR3aa: CASSANAGTGGLFSYNSPLHF
CDR3nt: TGTGCCAGCAGCGCTAATGCCGGGACAGGGGGCCTATTTTCCTATAATTCACCCCTCCACTTT

j_gene: TRBJ2-1
abundance: once
v_gene: TRBV5-4
d_gene: TRBD2
CDR3aa: CASSLVLAGDAQFF
CDR3nt: TGTGCCAGCAGCTTGGTTCTAGCGGGGGATGCGCAGTTCTTC

j_gene: TRBJ1-3
abundance: -
v_gene: TRBV30
d_gene: -
CDR3aa: CAWSFGPVAAGNTIYF
CDR3nt: TGTGCCTGGAGTTTTGGTCCCGTGGCGGCTGGAAACACCATATATTTT

j_gene: TRBJ1-2
abundance: -
v_gene: TRBV9
d_gene: TRBD1
CDR3aa: CASSPRDRGRRNYGYTF
CDR3nt: TGTGCCAGCAGCCCCCGGGACAGGGGGCGCCGGAACTATGGCTACACCTTC

j_gene: TRBJ1-2
abundance: -
v_gene: TRBV12-5
d_gene: -
CDR3aa: CASGGDTNHGYTF
CDR3nt: TGTGCTAGTGGTGGGGACACTAACCATGGCTACACCTTC

j_gene: TRBJ2-7
abundance: -
v_gene: TRBV4-1
d_gene: -
CDR3aa: CASSQGDGVSSYEQYF
CDR3nt: TGCGCCAGCAGCCAAGGTGACGGGGTCAGCTCCTACGAGCAGTACTTC

j_gene: TRBJ1-5
abundance: -
v_gene: TRBV6-5
d_gene: -
CDR3aa: CASSYRQRGQPQHF
CDR3nt: TGTGCCAGCAGTTACCGACAGCGCGGTCAGCCCCAGCATTTT

j_gene: TRBJ2-7
abundance: -
v_gene: TRBV7-2
d_gene: -
CDR3aa: CASSLRLSYEQYF
CDR3nt: TGTGCCAGCAGCTTAAGACTTTCCTACGAGCAGTACTTC

j_gene: TRBJ1-1
abundance: -
v_gene: TRBV30
d_gene: TRBD1
CDR3aa: CAWSAALLRDRGTEAFF
CDR3nt: TGTGCCTGGAGTGCGGCGCTTCTCCGGGACAGGGGGACTGAAGCTTTCTTT

j_gene: TRBJ1-5
abundance: few
v_gene: TRBV7-8
d_gene: -
CDR3aa: CASSLEGSGFRQPQHF
CDR3nt: TGTGCCAGCAGCTTAGAAGGGTCGGGGTTCCGGCAGCCCCAGCATTTT

j_gene: TRBJ2-5
abundance: -
v_gene: TRBV6-1
d_gene: -
CDR3aa: CASSEGLSYQETQYF
CDR3nt: TGTGCCAGCAGTGAAGGTCTATCGTACCAAGAGACCCAGTACTTC

j_gene: TRBJ2-2
abundance: -
v_gene: TRBV9
d_gene: -
CDR3aa: CASSVRTEGWRGGELFF
CDR3nt: TGTGCCAGCAGCGTACGGACCGAGGGGTGGAGAGGTGGGGAGCTGTTTTTT

j_gene: TRBJ2-2
abundance: -
v_gene: TRBV21-1
d_gene: -
CDR3aa: CASSTDDSGGANTGELFF
CDR3nt: TGTGCCAGCAGCACTGATGATAGCGGGGGGGCGAACACCGGGGAGCTGTTTTTT

j_gene: TRBJ2-7
abundance: -
v_gene: TRBV7-8
d_gene: -
CDR3aa: CASSLGVSGAYEQYF
CDR3nt: TGTGCCAGCAGCTTAGGCGTGTCCGGAGCCTACGAGCAGTACTTC

j_gene: TRBJ2-1
abundance: -
v_gene: TRBV6-2/TRBV6-3
d_gene: TRBD1
CDR3aa: CASSDRGLNEQFF
CDR3nt: TGTGCCAGCAGTGACAGGGGTTTGAATGAGCAGTTCTTC

j_gene: TRBJ1-2
abundance: -
v_gene: TRBV9
d_gene: TRBD1
CDR3aa: CASSVTGTGAYGYTF
CDR3nt: TGTGCCAGCAGCGTAACCGGAACAGGGGCCTATGGCTACACCTTC

j_gene: TRBJ2-5
abundance: -
v_gene: TRBV7-9
d_gene: -
CDR3aa: CASSFTGIVGLTQETQYF
CDR3nt: TGTGCCAGCAGCTTTACAGGGATCGTCGGGCTAACCCAAGAGACCCAGTACTTC

j_gene: TRBJ1-6
abundance: -
v_gene: TRBV6-5
d_gene: -
CDR3aa: CASSKQGSYNSPLHF
CDR3nt: TGTGCCAGCAGTAAACAGGGATCCTATAATTCACCCCTCCACTTT

j_gene: TRBJ2-7
abundance: -
v_gene: TRBV5-8
d_gene: TRBD1
CDR3aa: CASSLTGTGSSGQYF
CDR3nt: TGTGCCAGCAGCTTGACCGGGACAGGCTCCTCAGGGCAGTACTTC

j_gene: TRBJ2-3
abundance: -
v_gene: TRBV7-9
d_gene: TRBD2
CDR3aa: CASSSRGGLTDTQYF
CDR3nt: TGTGCCAGCAGCTCCCGCGGGGGACTCACAGATACGCAGTATTTT

j_gene: TRBJ2-1
abundance: -
v_gene: TRBV9
d_gene: -
CDR3aa: CASSPDGEYNEQFF
CDR3nt: TGTGCCAGCAGCCCTGACGGGGAGTACAATGAGCAGTTCTTC

j_gene: TRBJ2-1
abundance: -
v_gene: TRBV15
d_gene: -
CDR3aa: CASRTDFNEQFF
CDR3nt: TGTGCCTCTCGGACGGATTTCAATGAGCAGTTCTTC

j_gene: TRBJ2-7
abundance: -
v_gene: TRBV29-1
d_gene: -
CDR3aa: CSVGDLNTYEQYF
CDR3nt: TGCAGCGTTGGGGACTTGAATACCTACGAGCAGTACTTC

j_gene: TRBJ2-7
abundance: -
v_gene: TRBV19
d_gene: -
CDR3aa: CASSGSGFPYEQYF
CDR3nt: TGTGCCAGTAGCGGCTCGGGCTTCCCCTACGAGCAGTACTTC

j_gene: TRBJ2-5
abundance: -
v_gene: TRBV15
d_gene: -
CDR3aa: CATMQEETQYF
CDR3nt: TGTGCCACCATGCAAGAAGAGACCCAGTACTTC